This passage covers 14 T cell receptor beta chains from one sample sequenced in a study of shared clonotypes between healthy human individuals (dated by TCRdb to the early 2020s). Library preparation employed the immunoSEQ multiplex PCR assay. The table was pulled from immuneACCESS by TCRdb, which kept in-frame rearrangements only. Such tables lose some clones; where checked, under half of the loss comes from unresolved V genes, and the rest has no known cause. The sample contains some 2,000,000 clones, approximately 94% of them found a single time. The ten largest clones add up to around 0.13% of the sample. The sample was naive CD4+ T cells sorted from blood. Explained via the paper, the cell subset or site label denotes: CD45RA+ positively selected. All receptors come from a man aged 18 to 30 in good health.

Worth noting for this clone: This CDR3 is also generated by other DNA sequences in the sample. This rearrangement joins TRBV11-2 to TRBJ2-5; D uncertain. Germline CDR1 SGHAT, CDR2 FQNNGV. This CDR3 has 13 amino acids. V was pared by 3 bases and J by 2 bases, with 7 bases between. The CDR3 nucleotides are TGTGCCAGCAGCTTGGTCAGGCAAGAGACCCAGTACTTC. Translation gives CASSLVRQETQYF.

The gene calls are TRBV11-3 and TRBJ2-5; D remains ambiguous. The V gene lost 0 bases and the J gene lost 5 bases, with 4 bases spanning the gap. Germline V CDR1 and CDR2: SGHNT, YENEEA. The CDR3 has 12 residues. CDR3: CASSLDSETQYF. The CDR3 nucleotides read TGTGCCAGCAGCTTAGATTCGGAGACCCAGTACTTC.

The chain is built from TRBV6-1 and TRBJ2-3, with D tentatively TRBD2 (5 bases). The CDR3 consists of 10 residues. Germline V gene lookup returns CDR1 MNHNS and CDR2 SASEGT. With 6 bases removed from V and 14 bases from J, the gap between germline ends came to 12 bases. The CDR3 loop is CASSGVWGYF. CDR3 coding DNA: TGTGCCAGCAGCGGGGTGTGGGGGTATTTT.

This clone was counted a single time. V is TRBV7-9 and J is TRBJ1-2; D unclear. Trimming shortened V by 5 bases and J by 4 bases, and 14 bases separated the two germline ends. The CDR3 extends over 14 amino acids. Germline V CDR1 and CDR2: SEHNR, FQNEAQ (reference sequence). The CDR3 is CASSPNLDVYGYTF. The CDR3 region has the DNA TGTGCCAGCAGCCCCAACTTGGATGTCTATGGCTACACCTTC. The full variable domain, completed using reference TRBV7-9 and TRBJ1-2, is DTGVSQNPRHKITKRGQNVTFRCDPISEHNRLYWYRQTLGQGPEFLTYFQNEAQLEKSRLLSDRFSAERPKGSFSTLEIQRTEQGDSAMYLCASSPNLDVYGYTFGSGTRLTVV.

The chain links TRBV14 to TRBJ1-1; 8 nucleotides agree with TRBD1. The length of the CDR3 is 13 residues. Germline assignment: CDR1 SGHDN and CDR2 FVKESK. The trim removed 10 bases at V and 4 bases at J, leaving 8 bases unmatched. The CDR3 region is CAIYQGAPTEAFF. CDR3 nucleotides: TGTGCCATTTACCAGGGGGCGCCCACTGAAGCTTTCTTT.

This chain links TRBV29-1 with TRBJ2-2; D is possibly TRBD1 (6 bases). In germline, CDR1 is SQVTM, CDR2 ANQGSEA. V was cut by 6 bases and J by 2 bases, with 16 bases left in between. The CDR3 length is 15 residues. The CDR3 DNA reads TGCAGCGTGAACGACAGGAATCGCAACACCGGGGAGCTGTTTTTT. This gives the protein CSVNDRNRNTGELFF.

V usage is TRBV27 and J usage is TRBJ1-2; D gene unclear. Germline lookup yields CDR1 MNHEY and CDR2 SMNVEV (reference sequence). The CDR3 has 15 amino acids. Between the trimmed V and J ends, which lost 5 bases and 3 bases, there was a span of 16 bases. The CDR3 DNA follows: TGTGCCAGCAGTCTTAATACCGGCAGGCACTATGGCTACACCTTC. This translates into CASSLNTGRHYGYTF.

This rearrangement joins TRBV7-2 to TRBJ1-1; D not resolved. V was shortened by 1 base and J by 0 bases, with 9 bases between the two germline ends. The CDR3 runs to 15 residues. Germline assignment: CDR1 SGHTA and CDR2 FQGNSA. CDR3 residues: CASSLVGEMNTEAFF. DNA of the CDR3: TGTGCCAGCAGCTTAGTTGGGGAGATGAACACTGAAGCTTTCTTT.

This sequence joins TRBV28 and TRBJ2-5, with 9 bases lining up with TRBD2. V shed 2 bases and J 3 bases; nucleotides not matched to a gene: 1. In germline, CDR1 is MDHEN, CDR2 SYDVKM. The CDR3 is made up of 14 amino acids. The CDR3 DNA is TGTGCCAGCAGTTTAGCGGGGGGGAAAGAGACCCAGTACTTC. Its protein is CASSLAGGKETQYF.

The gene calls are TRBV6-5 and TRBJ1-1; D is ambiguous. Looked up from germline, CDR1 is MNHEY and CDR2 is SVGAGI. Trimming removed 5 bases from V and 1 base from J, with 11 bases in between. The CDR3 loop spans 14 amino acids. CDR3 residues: CASSPPAGNTEAFF. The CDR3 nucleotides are TGTGCCAGCAGTCCCCCAGCAGGGAACACTGAAGCTTTCTTT.

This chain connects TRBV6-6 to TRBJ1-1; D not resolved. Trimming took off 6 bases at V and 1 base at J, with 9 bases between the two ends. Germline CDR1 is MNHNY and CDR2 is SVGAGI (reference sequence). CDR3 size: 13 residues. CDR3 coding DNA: TGTGCCAGCAGCCGTAACAAGAACACTGAAGCTTTCTTT. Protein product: CASSRNKNTEAFF.

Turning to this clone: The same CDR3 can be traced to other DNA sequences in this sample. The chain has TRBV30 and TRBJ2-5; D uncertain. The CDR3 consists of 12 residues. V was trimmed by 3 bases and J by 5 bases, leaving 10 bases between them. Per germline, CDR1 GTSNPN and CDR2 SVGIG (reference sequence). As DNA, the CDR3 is TGTGCCTGGAGGGGTTTGCGCGAGACCCAGTACTTC. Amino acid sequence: CAWRGLRETQYF.

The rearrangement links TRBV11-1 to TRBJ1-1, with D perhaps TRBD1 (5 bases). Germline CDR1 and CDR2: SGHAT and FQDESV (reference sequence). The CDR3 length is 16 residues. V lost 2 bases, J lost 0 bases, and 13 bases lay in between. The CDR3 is CASSLSQGVMNTEAFF. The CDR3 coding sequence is TGTGCCAGCAGCTTAAGTCAGGGTGTCATGAACACTGAAGCTTTCTTT.

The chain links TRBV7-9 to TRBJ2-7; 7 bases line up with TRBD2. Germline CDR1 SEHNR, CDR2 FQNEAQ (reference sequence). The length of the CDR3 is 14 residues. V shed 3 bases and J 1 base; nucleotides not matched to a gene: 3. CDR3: CASSLSGVSYEQYF. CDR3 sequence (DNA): TGTGCCAGCAGCTTGAGCGGGGTGTCCTACGAGCAGTACTTC.